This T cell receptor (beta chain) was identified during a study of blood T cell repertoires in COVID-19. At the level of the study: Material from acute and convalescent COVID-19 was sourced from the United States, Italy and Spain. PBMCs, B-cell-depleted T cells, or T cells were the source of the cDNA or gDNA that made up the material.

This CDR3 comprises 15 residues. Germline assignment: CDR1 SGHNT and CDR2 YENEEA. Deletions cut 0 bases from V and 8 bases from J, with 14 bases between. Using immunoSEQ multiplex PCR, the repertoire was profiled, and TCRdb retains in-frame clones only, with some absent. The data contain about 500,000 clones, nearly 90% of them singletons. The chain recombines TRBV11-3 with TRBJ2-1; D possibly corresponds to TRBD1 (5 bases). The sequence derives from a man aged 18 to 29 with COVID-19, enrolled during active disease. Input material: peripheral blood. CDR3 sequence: CASSLEGQGEHEQFF. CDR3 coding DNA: TGTGCCAGCAGCTTAGAGGGTCAGGGCGAACATGAGCAGTTCTTC. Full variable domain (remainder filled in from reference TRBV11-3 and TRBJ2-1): EAGVVQSPRYKIIEKKQPVAFWCNPISGHNTLYWYLQNLGQGPELLIRYENEEAVDDSQLPKDRFSAERLKGVDSTLKIQPAELGDSAVYLCASSLEGQGEHEQFFGPGTRLTVL.